This TCR beta chain was captured in a study of T cell changes during pregnancy in multiple sclerosis. Trimming cost V 5 bases and J 2 bases, with 9 bases left between them. Germline V gene lookup returns CDR1 LNHDA and CDR2 SQIVND (reference sequence). There are 13 residues in the CDR3. Profiled with immunoSEQ multiplex PCR; TCRdb holds only in-frame clones, not every one. Of approximately 38,000 clones in the sample, about nine tenths were seen once. This clonotype was sampled from a female donor with multiple sclerosis, enrolled in a pregnancy study. The sequencing used CD8+ T cells from peripheral blood mononuclear cells, collected in the second trimester of pregnancy. This sequence joins TRBV19 and TRBJ1-1; the D is unclear. This CDR3 reads CASSPSLNTEAFF. CDR3 coding DNA: TGTGCCAGTAGTCCCTCCTTAAACACTGAAGCTTTCTTT.